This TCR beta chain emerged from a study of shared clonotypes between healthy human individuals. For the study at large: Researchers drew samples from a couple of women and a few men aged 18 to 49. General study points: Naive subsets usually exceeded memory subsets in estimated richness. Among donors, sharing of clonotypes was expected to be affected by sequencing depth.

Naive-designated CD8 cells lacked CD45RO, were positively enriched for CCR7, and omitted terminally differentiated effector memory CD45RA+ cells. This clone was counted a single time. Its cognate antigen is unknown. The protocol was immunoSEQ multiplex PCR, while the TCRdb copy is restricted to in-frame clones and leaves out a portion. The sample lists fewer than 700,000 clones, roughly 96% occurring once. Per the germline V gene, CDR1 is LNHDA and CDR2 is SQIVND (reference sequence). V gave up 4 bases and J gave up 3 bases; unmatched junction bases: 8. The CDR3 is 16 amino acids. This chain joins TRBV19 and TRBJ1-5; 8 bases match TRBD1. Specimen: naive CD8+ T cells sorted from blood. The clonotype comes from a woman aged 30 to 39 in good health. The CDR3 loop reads CASSTGQGGHNQPQHF. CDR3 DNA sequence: TGTGCCAGTAGTACCGGACAGGGAGGTCACAATCAGCCCCAGCATTTT.